The rows below give T cell receptor beta chains drawn from one sample of a study of T cells in Graves' hyperthyroidism and ophthalmopathy. TCRdb independently ran MiXCR on the multiplex PCR reads; one entry per CDR3 protein. The data contain 250,000 to 300,000 distinct CDR3 sequences, 13% to 15% of them singletons. Sequencing was done on a sample of blood. The receptor source for this set is a woman between 50 and 59 years old with Graves' hyperthyroidism that later progressed to Graves' ophthalmopathy. Both conserved end residues are part of each CDR3. Fields, in order: V gene, clone size, J gene, CDR3 protein. Size is stated for part of the rows, as once, few or many counts, or as a class when the clone is expanded.

TRBV30	many	TRBJ2-7	CAWSVPGQGAYEQYF
TRBV2	-	TRBJ1-2	CASSEDLGPQGYTF
TRBV20-1	many	TRBJ2-1	CSARDPGQGGWNEQFF
TRBV5-1	many	TRBJ2-7	CASSLGLAGASEQYF
TRBV30	many	TRBJ1-1	CAWTRRSANTEAFF
TRBV3-1	many	TRBJ2-5	CASSLPSSGGLEDRETQYF
TRBV28	many	TRBJ1-1	CASRPPGRYFNTEAFF
TRBV7-8	many	TRBJ2-5	CASSPGGVGGLETQYF
TRBV29-1	many	TRBJ1-1	CSVDRVNTEAFF
TRBV12-3/TRBV12-4	many	TRBJ2-2	CASSLKGGVSGELFF
TRBV28	many	TRBJ1-1	CANRPDPLTETFF
TRBV6-4	few	TRBJ2-7	CASSDSTKLYEQYF
TRBV4-2	few	TRBJ2-7	CASSQVRSGRGYEQYF
TRBV9	many	TRBJ2-7	CASSPRTASNYEQYF
TRBV24-1	many	TRBJ2-1	CATSDLNRDYNEQFF
TRBV2	many	TRBJ1-4	CASSEGQGYEKLFF
TRBV13	many	TRBJ1-1	CASGSVRRLNTEAFF
TRBV19	few	TRBJ2-6	CASRDREFSGANVLTF
TRBV13	many	TRBJ1-1	CAGASRWENTEAFF
TRBV11-1	many	TRBJ2-3	CASSLEGRVATQYF
TRBV27	many	TRBJ1-1	CASSPWDSIMNTEAFF
TRBV3-1	many	TRBJ2-3	CASMPYSAGGPGTQYF
TRBV5-1	many	TRBJ2-6	CASSLEVGMGANVLTF
TRBV5-5	many	TRBJ1-2	CASSQTGEVGYTF
TRBV3-1	many	TRBJ1-5	CASSHRTGNQPQHF
TRBV5-6	many	TRBJ2-5	CASSFREGGETQYF
TRBV10-3	many	TRBJ2-7	CAISKKREGHYEQYF
TRBV6-1	few	TRBJ2-4	CASSASGTGYF
TRBV9	many	TRBJ1-4	CASSADVGQLGEKLFF
TRBV15	-	TRBJ2-2	CATSRGGQGGTGELFF
TRBV6-1	many	TRBJ1-1	CASSDGWVNTEAFF
TRBV7-9	many	TRBJ2-1	CAVQELYNEQFF
TRBV11-3	-	TRBJ2-1	CASSLAPRIEQFF
TRBV28	many	TRBJ2-3	CASKPARPGRRTTDTQYF
TRBV20-1	many	TRBJ2-7	CSARAPDRADEQYF
TRBV18	many	TRBJ2-3	CASSRQGTDTQYF
TRBV10-3	many	TRBJ1-1	CAISKTQGMGTEAFF
TRBV15	few	TRBJ2-3	CATSKIPGLAGPGGDTQYF
TRBV6-6	few	TRBJ2-7	CASSYSSDVGEQYF
TRBV5-1	many	TRBJ2-1	CASSLSQRGYNEQFF
TRBV11-2	many	TRBJ2-1	CASSFLAGSYNEQFF
TRBV18	-	TRBJ1-2	CASSRDRYGYTF
TRBV28	many	TRBJ1-5	CASSLGVFVGNQPQHF
TRBV7-7	-	TRBJ2-2	CASSPGPRGRTGELFF
TRBV15	-	TRBJ1-1	CATRNRGDLNTEAFF
TRBV18	many	TRBJ2-3	CASSPPGQVPPDTQYF
TRBV2	few	TRBJ2-5	CASSARETETQYF
TRBV11-2	many	TRBJ2-5	CASSLVQETQYF
TRBV28	few	TRBJ1-1	CASSLASYTEAFF
TRBV20-1	many	TRBJ2-7	CSALSGSYEQYF
TRBV5-1	few	TRBJ2-7	CASGRDDSYEQYF
TRBV30	many	TRBJ1-6	CAWIKQGNAYNSPLHF
TRBV27	many	TRBJ2-7	CASSLSPRPPPYEQYF
TRBV28	many	TRBJ2-4	CASSLLRLGRANLFLNIQYF
TRBV6-1	few	TRBJ1-2	CASRAEGYNYGYTF
TRBV5-1	-	TRBJ2-7	CAGSPRGMGDYEQYF
TRBV30	many	TRBJ1-2	CAWSRIPGTGYGYTF